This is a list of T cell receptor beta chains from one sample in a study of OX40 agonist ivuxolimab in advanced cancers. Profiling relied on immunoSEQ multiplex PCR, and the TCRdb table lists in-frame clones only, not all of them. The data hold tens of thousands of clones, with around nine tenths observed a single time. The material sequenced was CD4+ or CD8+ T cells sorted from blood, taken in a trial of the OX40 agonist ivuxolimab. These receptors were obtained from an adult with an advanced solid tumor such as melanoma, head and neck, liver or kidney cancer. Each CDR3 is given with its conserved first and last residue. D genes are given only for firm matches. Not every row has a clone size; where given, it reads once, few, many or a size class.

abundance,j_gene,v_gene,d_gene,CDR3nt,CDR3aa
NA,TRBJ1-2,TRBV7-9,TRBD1,TGTGCCAGCAGCCTTCTCGGGACAGCCGATTCCAACTATGGCTACACCTTC,CASSLLGTADSNYGYTF
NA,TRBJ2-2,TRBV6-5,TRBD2,TGTGCCAGCAGCGGCGGGGGGGCCCGCACCGGGGAGCTGTTTTTT,CASSGGGARTGELFF
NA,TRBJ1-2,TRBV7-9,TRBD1,TGTGCCAGCAGCTTAGAAGTTCGACAGGGGGCGGACTATGGCTACACCTTC,CASSLEVRQGADYGYTF
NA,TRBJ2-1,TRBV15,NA,TGTGCCACCAGCAGAGCTAGGGGACGCAATGAGCAGTTCTTC,CATSRARGRNEQFF
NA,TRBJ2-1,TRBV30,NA,TGTGCCTGGACGGCGAGCTCCTACAATGAGCAGTTCTTC,CAWTASSYNEQFF
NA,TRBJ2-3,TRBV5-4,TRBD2,TGTGCCAGCAGCCTAGGGATGCTAGCGGGAGGGCCCACAGATACGCAGTATTTT,CASSLGMLAGGPTDTQYF
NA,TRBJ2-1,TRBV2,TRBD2,TGTGCCAGCAGACTAGCGGGAGGCGGCAATGAGCAGTTCTTC,CASRLAGGGNEQFF
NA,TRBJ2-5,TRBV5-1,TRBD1,TGCGCCACCCGATGGGACAGTGGCTATGAGCAGTACTTC,CATRWDSGYEQYF
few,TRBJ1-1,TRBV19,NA,TGTGCCAGTAGTATCCGGGGGAACACTGAAGCTTTCTTT,CASSIRGNTEAFF
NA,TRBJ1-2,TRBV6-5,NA,TGTGCCAGCAGCCCCCGTTGGGGGCGCGGCTATGGCTACACCTTC,CASSPRWGRGYGYTF
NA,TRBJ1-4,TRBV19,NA,TGTGCCAGTAGTATCCTAGGGGGAGTGTTCGAAAAACTGTTTTTT,CASSILGGVFEKLFF
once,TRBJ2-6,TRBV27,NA,TGTGCCAGCACCGAAGGGGGTTTTGGGGCCAACGTCCTGACTTTC,CASTEGGFGANVLTF
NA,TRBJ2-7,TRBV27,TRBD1,TGTGCCAGCAGCATTCAGGGGGCCTTTTACGAGCAGTACTTC,CASSIQGAFYEQYF
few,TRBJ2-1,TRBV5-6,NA,TGTGCCAGCAGCTTAGGGCAGGGAGAACACAATGAGCAGTTCTTC,CASSLGQGEHNEQFF
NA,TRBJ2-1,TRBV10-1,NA,TGCGCCAGCAGTGCGGGCGGGAACAATGAGCAGTTCTTC,CASSAGGNNEQFF
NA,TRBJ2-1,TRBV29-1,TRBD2,TGCAGCGTTGACGGGACAGGGGGCATCGGACTAGCGGGAGGGTCCTACAATGAGCAGTTCTTC,CSVDGTGGIGLAGGSYNEQFF
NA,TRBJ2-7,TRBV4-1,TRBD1,TGCGCCAGCAGCCTACAGGGGTCCAGGAAAGAGCAGTACTTC,CASSLQGSRKEQYF
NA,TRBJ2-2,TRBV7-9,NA,TGTGCCAGCAGCTTAGCAGGGATAAACACCGGGGAGCTGTTTTTT,CASSLAGINTGELFF
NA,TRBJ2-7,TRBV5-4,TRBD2,TGTGCCAGCAGCTTGGGGGGGGGCTACGAGCAGTACTTC,CASSLGGGYEQYF
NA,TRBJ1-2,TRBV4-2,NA,TGTGCCAGCAGCCAAGCCGGGGTTCACGGCTACACCTTC,CASSQAGVHGYTF
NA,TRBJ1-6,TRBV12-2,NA,TGTGCAAGTCGCTTAGGACGGATGGGAGATTCACCCCTCCACTTT,CASRLGRMGDSPLHF
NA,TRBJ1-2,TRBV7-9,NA,TGTGCCAGCAGGAATGGACAGAAATCTCCTTGGGGCTACACCTTC,CASRNGQKSPWGYTF
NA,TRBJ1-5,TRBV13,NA,TGTGCCAGCAGCCAGAGTGGCGATGGCAATCAGCCCCAGCATTTT,CASSQSGDGNQPQHF
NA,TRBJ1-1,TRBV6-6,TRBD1,TGTGCCAGCCTGACAGGGGGCAAAGCTTTCTTT,CASLTGGKAFF
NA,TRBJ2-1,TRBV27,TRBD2,TGTGCCAGCAGTGGGGCTAGCGGGGGTGGTGGTGAGCAGTTCTTC,CASSGASGGGGEQFF
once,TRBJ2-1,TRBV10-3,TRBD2,TGTGCCATTATGACTAGCGGGAGGGCCGCGGGCTCCTACAATGAGCAGTTCTTC,CAIMTSGRAAGSYNEQFF
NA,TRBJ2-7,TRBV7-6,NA,TGTGCCAGCAGCCGGATGGGGCAGGGGATAATGGAGCAGTACTTC,CASSRMGQGIMEQYF
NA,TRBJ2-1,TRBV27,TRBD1,TGTGCCAGCAGTCCCGGGACAGCCTACAATGAGCAGTTCTTC,CASSPGTAYNEQFF
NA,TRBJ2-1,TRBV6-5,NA,TGTGCCAGCAGTTTACGACTCGCAGGGACCTACAATGAGCAGTTCTTC,CASSLRLAGTYNEQFF
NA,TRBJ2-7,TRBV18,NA,TGTGCCAGCTCACCAACAACAGGGACCGAGCAGTACTTC,CASSPTTGTEQYF
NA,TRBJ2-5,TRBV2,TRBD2,TGTGCCAGCAATCGACTAGCGGGGAGCCAAGAGACCCAGTACTTC,CASNRLAGSQETQYF
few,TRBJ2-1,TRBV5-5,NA,TGTGCCAGCAGCCAGGGGGACTACTACAATGAGCAGTTCTTC,CASSQGDYYNEQFF
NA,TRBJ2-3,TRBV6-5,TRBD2,TGTGCCAGCAGTTCTAGCGGTTATGGCACAGATACGCAGTATTTT,CASSSSGYGTDTQYF
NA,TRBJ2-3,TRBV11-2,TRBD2,TGTGCCAGCAGCGCTGAAACTAGCGGGATCACAGATACGCAGTATTTT,CASSAETSGITDTQYF
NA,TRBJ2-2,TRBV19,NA,TGTGCCAGTAGAGGAGCAAGCGGACCCCCCGGGGAGCTGTTTTTT,CASRGASGPPGELFF